A single sample is the source of the 5 T cell receptor beta chains below, sequenced in a study of blood T cell repertoires in COVID-19. Clones were read by immunoSEQ multiplex PCR, and TCRdb kept only the in-frame ones, dropping some. The table shows some 170,000 clones, with around 90% occurring only once. The sample was peripheral blood. These TCRs come from a man in his sixties with active or convalescent COVID-19.

CDR3 in DNA: TGTGCCAGCAGCTTAGGTTTTAGGACAGATAAATATGGCTACACCTTC. Protein product: CASSLGFRTDKYGYTF. The genes are TRBV7-2 and TRBJ1-2; D might be TRBD1 (6 bases). The CDR3 runs 16 residues. The V end lost 1 base, the J end lost 5 bases, and 17 bases lay between the germline ends. Germline loops: CDR1 SGHTA, CDR2 FQGNSA.

The rearrangement joins TRBV12-5 to TRBJ2-1; D gene ambiguous. Per germline, CDR1 LGHNT and CDR2 FRNRAP. The CDR3 spans 14 residues. Trimming removed 9 bases from V and 2 bases from J, with 14 bases in between. The CDR3 reads CASRTPGAYNEQFF. CDR3 bases: TGTGCTAGCCGTACCCCGGGTGCCTACAATGAGCAGTTCTTC.

The rearrangement joins TRBV19 to TRBJ2-7; D gene uncertain. V gave up 2 bases and J gave up 0 bases, with 2 bases separating them. This CDR3 contains 12 residues. Germline lookup yields CDR1 LNHDA and CDR2 SQIVND (reference sequence). The CDR3 loop reads CASSIRSYEQYF. For the CDR3, the DNA is TGTGCCAGTAGTATACGCTCCTACGAGCAGTACTTC.

The rearrangement joins TRBV5-6 to TRBJ2-5, with 9 bases identical to TRBD2. This CDR3 has 17 amino acids. The germline V gene encodes CDR1 SGHDT and CDR2 YYEEEE. V gave up 1 base and J gave up 2 bases; unmatched junction bases: 9. CDR3 in amino acids: CASSLSLSGRGQETQYF. CDR3 coding DNA: TGTGCCAGCAGCTTGTCGCTTAGCGGGAGAGGACAAGAGACCCAGTACTTC. The complete variable domain, with remaining parts taken from reference TRBV5-6 and TRBJ2-5, reads DAGVTQSPTHLIKTRGQQVTLRCSPKSGHDTVSWYQQALGQGPQFIFQYYEEEERQRGNFPDRFSGHQFPNYSSELNVNALLLGDSALYLCASSLSLSGRGQETQYFGPGTRLLVL.

This rearrangement joins TRBV6-5 to TRBJ2-6, with D perhaps matching TRBD1 (5 bases). V was clipped by 6 bases and J by 2 bases, with 8 bases between them. This CDR3 has 14 amino acids. Germline assignment: CDR1 MNHEY and CDR2 SVGAGI. Written as DNA, the CDR3 is TGTGCCAGCAGATTAGGGGCTGGGGCCAACGTCCTGACTTTC. Translated: CASRLGAGANVLTF.